This T cell receptor beta chain was sequenced for a study of sequential checkpoint blockade in melanoma. On the study more broadly: Under 95 pretreatment tumor DNA samples were TCRβ immunosequenced.

Study-wide results and caveats: Clinical benefit was about 30 times likelier when tumor T-cell fraction and clonality increased. Pretreatment TIL clonality tracked with response in the nivolumab-first arm.

Profiled with immunoSEQ multiplex PCR; TCRdb holds only in-frame clones, not every one. The sample includes about 21,000 clones, about 27% seen only once; the top ten take approximately 6.7%. V was clipped by 7 bases and J by 0 bases, with 11 bases between them. The germline V gene encodes CDR1 MNHGY and CDR2 SAAAGT. The CDR3 has 14 amino acids. Treatment of the sample: randomized to nivolumab then ipilimumab (arm A) or the reverse (arm B). DNA-damaging chemotherapy had not been given to any patient beforehand. This clone was observed a handful of times. As yet, its antigen is unknown. The sequenced sample was tumor tissue (inferred from file names), obtained from a patient given nivolumab and ipilimumab in sequence. The sequence came from a human donor with melanoma. The rearrangement joins TRBV6-8 to TRBJ2-3; D is unresolved. The CDR3 here is CASTAFRSTDTQYF. The CDR3 coding sequence is TGTGCCAGCACAGCGTTTAGAAGCACAGATACGCAGTATTTT.